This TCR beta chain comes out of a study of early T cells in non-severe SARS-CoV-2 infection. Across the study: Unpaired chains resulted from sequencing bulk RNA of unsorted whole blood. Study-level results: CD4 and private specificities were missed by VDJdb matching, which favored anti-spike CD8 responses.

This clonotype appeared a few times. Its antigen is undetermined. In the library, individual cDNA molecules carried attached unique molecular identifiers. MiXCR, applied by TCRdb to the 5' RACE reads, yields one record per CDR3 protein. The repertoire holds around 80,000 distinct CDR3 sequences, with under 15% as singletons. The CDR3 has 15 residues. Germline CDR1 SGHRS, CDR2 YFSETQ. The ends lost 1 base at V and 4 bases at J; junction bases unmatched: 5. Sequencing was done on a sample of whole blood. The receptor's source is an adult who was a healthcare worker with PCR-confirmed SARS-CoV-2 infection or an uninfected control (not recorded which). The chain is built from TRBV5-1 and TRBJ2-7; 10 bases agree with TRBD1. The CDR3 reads CASSLPPGQGYEQYF. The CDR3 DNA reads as TGCGCCAGCAGCTTGCCCCCGGGACAGGGGTACGAGCAGTACTTC.